This passage covers 14 T cell receptor beta chains from one sample sequenced in a study of T cell responses to AZD1222 COVID-19 vaccine. Generated by immunoSEQ multiplex PCR, the TCRdb table keeps only in-frame clones and is missing some. The repertoire holds some 130,000 clones, with roughly 92% as singletons. Sample: peripheral blood, taken 28 days after the second AZD1222 dose. These receptor sequences come from an adult who received the AZD1222 COVID-19 vaccine.

This chain connects TRBV5-4 to TRBJ2-3; 7 bases map to TRBD1. Trimming cost V 4 bases and J 5 bases; bases outside gene matches: 4. Germline V gives CDR1 SGHNT, CDR2 YYREEE (reference sequence). The length of the CDR3 is 13 residues. In nucleotides, the CDR3 is TGTGCCAGCAGCCCTAACAGGGGAGATACGCAGTATTTT. As protein: CASSPNRGDTQYF.

The rearrangement joins TRBV7-2 to TRBJ2-3; no clear D. The CDR3 is 15 amino acids. V was trimmed by 5 bases and J by 0 bases, leaving 12 bases between them. From germline, CDR1 is SGHTA and CDR2 FQGNSA. CDR3 in DNA: TGTGCCAGCAGCGCAATAGCCACTAGCACAGATACGCAGTATTTT. Translated: CASSAIATSTDTQYF. The full variable domain, completed using reference TRBV7-2 and TRBJ2-3, is GAGVSQSPSNKVTEKGKDVELRCDPISGHTALYWYRQSLGQGLEFLIYFQGNSAPDKSGLPSDRFSAERTGGSVSTLTIQRTQQEDSAVYLCASSAIATSTDTQYFGPGTRLTVL.

The chain is built from TRBV4-3 and TRBJ2-1; D not resolved. V lost 4 bases, J lost 6 bases, and 13 bases lay in between. There are 14 residues in the CDR3. The germline gives CDR1 LGHNA, CDR2 YSLEER. The CDR3 reads CASSRSTSINEQFF. The DNA of the CDR3 is TGCGCCAGCAGCCGGAGCACCTCGATCAATGAGCAGTTCTTC.

The chain has TRBV10-3 and TRBJ2-1; 13 positions agree with TRBD2. The CDR3 sequence is 15 residues long. Germline CDR1 and CDR2: ENHRY and SYGVKD. J gave up 6 bases and V 5 bases, and 4 bases lay outside the gene matches. The CDR3 nucleotides are TGTGCCATCAGTCCCGGGACTAGCGGGACCAATGAGCAGTTCTTC. This sequence encodes CAISPGTSGTNEQFF.

J is TRBJ1-1 and V is TRBV27; D is ambiguous. Deletions cut 5 bases from V and 4 bases from J, with 14 bases between. This CDR3 comprises 14 residues. Looked up from germline, CDR1 is MNHEY and CDR2 is SMNVEV (reference sequence). The CDR3 DNA sequence: TGTGCCAGCAGTCAGGCCCTGCTGGGCACTGAAGCTTTCTTT. Translated, it gives CASSQALLGTEAFF.

V usage is TRBV9 and J usage is TRBJ2-3, with no clear D. Germline V gene sequence: CDR1 SGDLS, CDR2 YYNGEE. V lost 1 base and J lost 0, with 9 bases in between. CDR3 length: 15 amino acids. The CDR3 protein is CASSVRQVSTDTQYF. The CDR3 nucleotides are TGTGCCAGCAGCGTACGGCAGGTCAGCACAGATACGCAGTATTTT. The full variable domain, completed using reference TRBV9 and TRBJ2-3, is DSGVTQTPKHLITATGQRVTLRCSPRSGDLSVYWYQQSLDQGLQFLIQYYNGEERAKGNILERFSAQQFPDLHSELNLSSLELGDSALYFCASSVRQVSTDTQYFGPGTRLTVL.

This chain uses TRBV7-2 with TRBJ1-2; 9 bases line up with TRBD1. The V gene's germline CDR1 is SGHTA and CDR2 FQGNSA. V lost 5 bases to trimming and J lost 6 bases; unmatched junction nucleotides: 10. The length of the CDR3 is 15 residues. The CDR3 loop reads CASSPWGGQGHGYTF. The CDR3 DNA follows: TGTGCCAGCAGCCCCTGGGGGGGACAGGGACATGGCTACACCTTC.

In this sample, this clone turned up a few times. CDR3 in amino acids: CASSVRGDSPLHF. For the CDR3, the DNA is TGTGCCAGCAGTGTGAGGGGGGACTCACCCCTCCACTTT. The rearrangement uses TRBV2 and TRBJ1-6, with D possibly matching TRBD1 (6 bases). This CDR3 comprises 13 residues. Trimming removed 4 bases from V and 10 bases from J, with 11 bases in between. CDR1 and CDR2 (germline): SNHLY, FYNNEI.

This clone was counted only a few times. The V and J genes are TRBV30 and TRBJ2-5; 8 nucleotides match TRBD2. Trimming at V came to 5 bases and at J to 1 base, leaving 9 bases not matched to a gene. CDR1 is GTSNPN and CDR2 is SVGIG in the germline V gene (reference sequence). The CDR3 covers 15 residues. The CDR3 loop is CAWGPGGGGQETQYF. CDR3 in DNA: TGTGCCTGGGGCCCGGGGGGGGGAGGCCAAGAGACCCAGTACTTC.

On this clone itself: Different DNA sequences within this sample yield the same CDR3. The genes are TRBV5-1 and TRBJ2-5; perhaps D is TRBD1 or TRBD2 (5 bases each). Germline loops: CDR1 SGHRS, CDR2 YFSETQ. V was trimmed by 0 bases and J by 5 bases, leaving 8 bases between them. There are 13 residues in the CDR3. CDR3 residues: CASSLGGRETQYF. CDR3 sequence (DNA): TGCGCCAGCAGCTTGGGGGGACGGGAGACCCAGTACTTC. The full variable domain, in which reference TRBV5-1 and TRBJ2-5 provide the parts outside the CDR3, is KAGVTQTPRYLIKTRGQQVTLSCSPISGHRSVSWYQQTPGQGLQFLFEYFSETQRNKGNFPGRFSGRQFSNSRSEMNVSTLELGDSALYLCASSLGGRETQYFGPGTRLLVL.

The chain is built from TRBV18 and TRBJ2-3; possibly TRBD1 for D (6 bases). V shed 0 bases and J shed 1 base, with 8 bases lying between them. This CDR3 has 15 residues. Germline V lookup: CDR1 KGHSH, CDR2 LQKENI. CDR3 DNA: TGTGCCAGCTCACCACCGACAGGTGGCACAGATACGCAGTATTTT. Protein product: CASSPPTGGTDTQYF.

The chain joins TRBV10-3 to TRBJ2-5; TRBD2 agrees at 7 bases. Germline CDR1 ENHRY, CDR2 SYGVKD. Unmatched junction bases numbered 2, after V lost 1 base and J lost 3 bases. This CDR3 has 14 residues. This chain's CDR3 is CAISEWGGKETQYF. CDR3 nucleotide sequence: TGTGCCATCAGTGAGTGGGGAGGGAAAGAGACCCAGTACTTC.

The rearrangement uses TRBV6-4 and TRBJ2-3, with 12 bases fitting TRBD2. The length of the CDR3 is 15 residues. The junction had 1 base not matched to a gene; V was cut back by 4 bases and J by 2 bases. The germline gives CDR1 MRHNA, CDR2 SNTAGT. CDR3 in amino acids: CASSASGGATDTQYF. CDR3 nucleotide sequence: TGTGCCAGCAGTGCTAGCGGGGGGGCCACAGATACGCAGTATTTT.

The genes are TRBV5-1 and TRBJ2-1; D not certain. V shed 0 bases and J shed 6 bases, with 4 bases lying between them. The CDR3 sequence is 12 residues long. CDR1 and CDR2 (germline): SGHRS, YFSETQ. The CDR3 is CASSLDRNEQFF. The CDR3 DNA reads as TGCGCCAGCAGCTTGGACCGCAATGAGCAGTTCTTC.